A single TCR beta chain is shown here with its context. The germline gives CDR1 SQVTM, CDR2 ANQGSEA. V trimming: 4 bases; J trimming: 3 bases; junction bases outside the gene matches: 4. The CDR3 spans 15 residues. This entry comes from a study of blood T cell repertoires in COVID-19. Some clones are missing from TCRdb's copy, which holds only in-frame ones; the method was immunoSEQ multiplex PCR. Here the sample spans more than 65,000 clones, 75% to 90% being singletons. The chain employs TRBV29-1 and TRBJ2-2, with 11 bases fitting TRBD2. The source of this sequence is an elderly man with acute or convalescent COVID-19. The sequencing sample was made of peripheral blood. The CDR3 DNA follows: TGCAGCGTTGTAGCGGGAGGGCCTGACACCGGGGAGCTGTTTTTT. It is translated as CSVVAGGPDTGELFF.